These 2 T cell receptor beta chains were all obtained from the same sample, sequenced in a study of CD8+ T cells in alopecia areata. Treatment here: oral pan-JAK inhibitor, 5-10 mg twice daily. The authors extracted RNA and reverse transcribed it into cDNA as the sequencing template. Measured with immunoSEQ multiplex PCR; TCRdb has only the in-frame clones, and not every one. The sample contains some 200,000 clones, more than 55% of which appear only once. Here the sequenced sample was CD4+ T cells sorted from blood, taken at week 4, from a patient treated with tofacitinib. All receptors come from a human donor with alopecia areata.

V gene TRBV7-9 combines with J gene TRBJ2-5, with 8 nucleotides matching TRBD2. The V segment lost 11 bases and the J segment 5 bases; nucleotides outside the gene matches: 13. The CDR3 spans 14 residues. Germline V CDR1 and CDR2: SEHNR, FQNEAQ (reference sequence). CDR3 DNA sequence: TGTGCCGGTTCAGAGACTAGCGTTCAGGAGACCCAGTACTTC. This sequence encodes CAGSETSVQETQYF. Full variable domain (remainder filled in from reference TRBV7-9 and TRBJ2-5): DTGVSQNPRHKITKRGQNVTFRCDPISEHNRLYWYRQTLGQGPEFLTYFQNEAQLEKSRLLSDRFSAERPKGSFSTLEIQRTEQGDSAMYLCAGSETSVQETQYFGPGTRLLVL.

This clone was seen more than once but under ten times. This chain uses TRBV4-1 with TRBJ2-1; D not resolved. Germline CDR1 reads MGHRA; CDR2 reads YSYEKL. CDR3 length: 18 residues. Trimming took 0 bases from V and 0 from J, leaving 15 bases between them. DNA of the CDR3: TGCGCCAGCAGCCAAGATCTGGTAGGTCGGAGCTCCTACAATGAGCAGTTCTTC. Its protein product is CASSQDLVGRSSYNEQFF.